These 3 T cell receptor beta chains came from one sample sequenced in a study of blood T cell repertoires in COVID-19. The repertoire was sequenced with immunoSEQ multiplex PCR; TCRdb's copy has only in-frame clones and lacks some. The sample has some 99,000 clones, around 83% seen once. Specimen: peripheral blood. Source of these receptors: a woman aged 55-70 years in a cohort sampled during active or convalescent COVID-19.

V gene TRBV19 combines with J gene TRBJ1-2; 7 nucleotides line up with TRBD1. This CDR3 region has 15 residues. Germline loops: CDR1 LNHDA, CDR2 SQIVND (reference sequence). The junction had 4 bases not matched to a gene; V was cut back by 1 base and J by 2 bases. The CDR3 spells CASSIAPGQNYGYTF. As DNA, the CDR3 is TGTGCCAGTAGTATAGCCCCGGGACAGAACTATGGCTACACCTTC. Drawing the rest from reference TRBV19 and TRBJ1-2, the complete variable domain is DGGITQSPKYLFRKEGQNVTLSCEQNLNHDAMYWYRQDPGQGLRLIYYSQIVNDFQKGDIAEGYSVSREKKESFPLTVTSAQKNPTAFYLCASSIAPGQNYGYTFGSGTRLTVV.

The chain is built from TRBV10-3 and TRBJ2-3; the D is unclear. The CDR3 loop spans 16 amino acids. V dropped 4 bases and J dropped 1 base, with 15 bases sitting between them. CDR1 ENHRY and CDR2 SYGVKD come from the germline V gene. The CDR3 nucleotides are TGTGCCATCAGTGCCCTGGGCCCTACCCGCACAGATACGCAGTATTTT. Protein product: CAISALGPTRTDTQYF.

V and J are TRBV19 and TRBJ1-1; the D is unclear. CDR3 length equals 13 residues. The V end lost 5 bases, the J end lost 3 bases, and 10 bases lay between the germline ends. Germline CDR1 LNHDA, CDR2 SQIVND (reference sequence). CDR3 nucleotides: TGTGCCAGTAGTCGGGTCCGGGACACTGAAGCTTTCTTT. It is translated as CASSRVRDTEAFF.